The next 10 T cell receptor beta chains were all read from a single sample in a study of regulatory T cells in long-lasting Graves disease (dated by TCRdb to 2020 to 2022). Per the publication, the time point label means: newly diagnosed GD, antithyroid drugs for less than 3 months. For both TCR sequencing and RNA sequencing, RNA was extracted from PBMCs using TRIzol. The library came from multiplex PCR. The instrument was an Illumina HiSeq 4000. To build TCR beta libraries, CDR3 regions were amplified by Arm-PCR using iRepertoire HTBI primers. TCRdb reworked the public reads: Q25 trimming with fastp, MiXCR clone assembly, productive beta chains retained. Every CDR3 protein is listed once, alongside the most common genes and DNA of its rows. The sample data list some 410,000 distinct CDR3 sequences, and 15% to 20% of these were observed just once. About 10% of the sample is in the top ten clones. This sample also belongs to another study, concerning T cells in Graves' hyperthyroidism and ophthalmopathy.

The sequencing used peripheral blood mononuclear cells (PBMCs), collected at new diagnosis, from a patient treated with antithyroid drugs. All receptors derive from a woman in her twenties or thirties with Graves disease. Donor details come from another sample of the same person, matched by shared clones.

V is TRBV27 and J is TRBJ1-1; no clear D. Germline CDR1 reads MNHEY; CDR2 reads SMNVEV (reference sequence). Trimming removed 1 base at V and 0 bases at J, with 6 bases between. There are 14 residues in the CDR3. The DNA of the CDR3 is TGTGCCAGCAGTTTATTCAGAATGAACACTGAAGCTTTCTTT. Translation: CASSLFRMNTEAFF.

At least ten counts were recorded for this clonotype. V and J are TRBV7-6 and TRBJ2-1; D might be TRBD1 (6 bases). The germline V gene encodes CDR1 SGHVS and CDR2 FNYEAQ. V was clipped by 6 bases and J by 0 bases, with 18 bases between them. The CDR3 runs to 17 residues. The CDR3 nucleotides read TGTGCCAGCAGAAAGAGGGCAGGGGTCAGCTCCTACAATGAGCAGTTCTTC. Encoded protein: CASRKRAGVSSYNEQFF.

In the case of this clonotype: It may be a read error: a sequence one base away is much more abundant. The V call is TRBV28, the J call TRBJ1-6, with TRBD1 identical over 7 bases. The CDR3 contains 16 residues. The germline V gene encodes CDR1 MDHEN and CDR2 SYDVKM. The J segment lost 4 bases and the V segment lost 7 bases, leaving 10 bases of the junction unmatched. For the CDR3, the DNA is TGTGCCAGCAAAGGGGGCCTCAACCTTTATAATTCACCCCTCCACTTT. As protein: CASKGGLNLYNSPLHF. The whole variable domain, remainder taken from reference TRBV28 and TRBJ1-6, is DVKVTQSSRYLVKRTGEKVFLECVQDMDHENMFWYRQDPGLGLRLIYFSYDVKMKEKGDIPEGYSVSREKKERFSLILESASTNQTSMYLCASKGGLNLYNSPLHFGNGTRLTVT.

In nucleotides, the CDR3 is TGTGCCAGCAGTTCAACCGGGGTCCAGCCCCAGCATTTT. It is translated as CASSSTGVQPQHF. The chain combines TRBV12-3 or TRBV12-4 with TRBJ1-5; D is ambiguous. The CDR3 spans 13 residues. Trimming left V 4 bases short and J 7 bases short, with 11 bases between.

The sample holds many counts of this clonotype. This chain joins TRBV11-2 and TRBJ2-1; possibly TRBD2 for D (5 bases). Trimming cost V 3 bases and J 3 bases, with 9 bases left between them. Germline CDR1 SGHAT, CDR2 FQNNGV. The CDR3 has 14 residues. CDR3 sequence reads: CASSFLADYNEQFF. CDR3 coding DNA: TGTGCCAGCAGCTTCCTAGCAGACTACAATGAGCAGTTCTTC.

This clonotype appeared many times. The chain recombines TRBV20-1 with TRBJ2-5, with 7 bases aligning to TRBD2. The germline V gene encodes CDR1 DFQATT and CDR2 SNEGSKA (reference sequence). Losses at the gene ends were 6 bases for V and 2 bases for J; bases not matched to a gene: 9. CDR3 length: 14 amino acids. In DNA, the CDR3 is TGCAGTGCCCCGGCCCGGGGACTACAAGAGACCCAGTACTTC. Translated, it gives CSAPARGLQETQYF.

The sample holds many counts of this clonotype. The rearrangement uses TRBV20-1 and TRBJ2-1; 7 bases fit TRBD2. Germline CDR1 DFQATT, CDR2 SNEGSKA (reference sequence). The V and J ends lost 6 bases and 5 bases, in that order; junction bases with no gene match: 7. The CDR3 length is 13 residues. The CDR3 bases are TGCAGTGCCGGGACCGGGGGGAACAATGAGCAGTTCTTC. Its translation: CSAGTGGNNEQFF.

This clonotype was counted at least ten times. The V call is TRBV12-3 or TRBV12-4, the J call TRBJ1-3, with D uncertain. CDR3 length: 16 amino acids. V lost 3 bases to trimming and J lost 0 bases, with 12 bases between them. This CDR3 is CASSLLRRVSGNTIYF. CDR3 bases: TGTGCCAGCAGTTTGCTAAGAAGGGTCTCTGGAAACACCATATATTTT.

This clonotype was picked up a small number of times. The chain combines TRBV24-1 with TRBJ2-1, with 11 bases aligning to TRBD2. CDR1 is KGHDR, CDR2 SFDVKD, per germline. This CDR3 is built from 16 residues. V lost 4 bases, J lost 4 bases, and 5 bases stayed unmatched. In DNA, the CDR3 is TGTGCCACCAGTGACCTTACTAGCGGGAGTTACAATGAGCAGTTCTTC. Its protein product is CATSDLTSGSYNEQFF.

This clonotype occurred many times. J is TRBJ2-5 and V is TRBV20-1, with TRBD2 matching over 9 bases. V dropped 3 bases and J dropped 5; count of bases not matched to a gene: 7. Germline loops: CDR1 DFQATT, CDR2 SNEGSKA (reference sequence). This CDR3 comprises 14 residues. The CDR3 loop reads CSASKLAGLETQYF. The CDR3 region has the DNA TGCAGTGCTAGTAAGCTAGCGGGACTGGAGACCCAGTACTTC.